Below are 27 T cell receptor beta chains sequenced from a single sample in a study of vaccination and CD4 T cells after COVID-19. Sequenced with the Oncomine TCR Beta short-read assay was DNA taken from cultured CD4+ T cells. MiXCR was run by TCRdb on the PCR reads, yielding one entry per CDR3 protein. The data contain 13,000 or so distinct CDR3 sequences, 50% of them singletons. Documented treatment: roughly 11-day PBMC culture with coronavirus spike peptide pools or control peptides (ViraFEST assay). For these TCRs, the target antigens are not known. The sequenced sample consisted of CD4+ T cells from blood, cultured in vitro. The receptors derive from a human donor who had recovered from COVID-19.

This clonotype was seen more than once but under ten times. V gene TRBV6-2 or TRBV6-3 combines with J gene TRBJ1-5; a weak D match, TRBD1 (5 bases). V shed 7 bases and J shed 2 bases, with 21 bases lying between them. Germline V CDR1 and CDR2: MNHEY, SVGEGT. This CDR3 is 17 amino acids long. CDR3 nucleotides: TGTGCCAGCACTCACACGGGTGGGGGAGGCGGCAATCAGCCCCAGCATTTT. It codes for CASTHTGGGGGNQPQHF.

The sample holds a few counts of this clonotype. This chain connects TRBV6-1 to TRBJ1-2, with 10 nucleotides matching TRBD1. The V gene end was trimmed by 6 bases and the J gene end by 4 bases; junction bases not matched to a gene: 2. Germline V lookup: CDR1 MNHNS, CDR2 SASEGT. The CDR3 is made up of 13 amino acids. CDR3 nucleotide sequence: TGTGCCAGCAGGACAGGGGGCACCTATGGCTACACCTTC. This translates into CASRTGGTYGYTF.

A few counts support this clonotype. V usage is TRBV20-1 and J usage is TRBJ1-1, with no clear D. Trimming left V 1 base short and J 4 bases short, with 10 bases between. The germline V gene encodes CDR1 DFQATT and CDR2 SNEGSKA (reference sequence). The CDR3 length is 13 residues. CDR3 coding DNA: TGCAGTGCTAGAGTAAGAGGGCCCACTGAAGCTTTCTTT. The encoded protein is CSARVRGPTEAFF.

The chain recombines TRBV27 with TRBJ1-3, with a weak D call TRBD1 (5 bases). From germline, CDR1 is MNHEY and CDR2 SMNVEV (reference sequence). Between the trimmed V and J ends, which lost 6 bases and 0 bases, there was a span of 12 bases. The CDR3 spans 15 residues. The CDR3 DNA is TGTGCCAGCAGAACTACAGGCGCCTCTGGAAACACCATATATTTT. This sequence encodes CASRTTGASGNTIYF.

The chain is built from TRBV4-1 and TRBJ2-7, with TRBD1 as a possible D gene (6 bases). The CDR3 contains 14 residues. Germline V lookup: CDR1 MGHRA, CDR2 YSYEKL. Trimming stripped 1 base from V and 3 bases from J, with 10 bases between. CDR3 in amino acids: CASSQGTGIYEQYF. The CDR3 region has the DNA TGCGCCAGCAGCCAAGGAACAGGGATCTACGAGCAGTACTTC.

This clonotype was detected only a few times. This CDR3 reads CASSQLTGNYGYTF. The CDR3, as DNA: TGTGCCAGCTCACAACTGACAGGGAACTATGGCTACACCTTC. This chain links TRBV18 with TRBJ1-2; 7 nucleotides line up with TRBD1. The CDR3 extends over 14 amino acids. V trimming: 4 bases; J trimming: 2 bases; junction bases outside the gene matches: 4. Germline CDR1 and CDR2: KGHSH and LQKENI.

This clonotype occurred a few times. V gene TRBV6-1 combines with J gene TRBJ1-2; 7 positions agree with TRBD1. With V trimmed by 5 bases and J by 7 bases, 7 bases remained unmatched. The CDR3 covers 13 residues. Germline CDR1 is MNHNS and CDR2 is SASEGT. CDR3 region: CASSPDRVGGYTF. CDR3 bases: TGTGCCAGCAGTCCAGACAGGGTTGGTGGCTACACCTTC.

V and J are TRBV6-5 and TRBJ2-2; D is perhaps TRBD2 (5 bases). Trimming removed 0 bases at V and 6 bases at J, with 20 bases between. Germline-derived CDR1 and CDR2 are MNHEY and SVGAGI. The CDR3 covers 18 residues. CDR3 DNA: TGTGCCAGCAGTTACTCTATGGCTAGCTCAGGACCTGCCGGGGAGCTGTTTTTT. Translating gives CASSYSMASSGPAGELFF.

The chain is built from TRBV12-2 and TRBJ1-1; the table names TRBD1, a call not compared with the DNA. TRBV12-2 is a known pseudogene. CDR3 size: 19 residues. The CDR3 loop reads CASRLAGWGIPLGSTEAFF. CDR3 DNA: TGTGCAAGTCGCTTAGCCGGTTGGGGGATCCCACTTGGGTCCACTGAAGCTTTCTTT.

This clonotype was seen a handful of times. The chain employs TRBV19 and TRBJ2-2; D gene uncertain. Trimming shortened V by 3 bases and J by 8 bases, and 7 bases separated the two germline ends. CDR1 and CDR2 (germline): LNHDA, SQIVND (reference sequence). The CDR3 has 12 residues. The CDR3 loop reads CASSMGMGELFF. The CDR3 DNA is TGTGCCAGTAGTATGGGCATGGGGGAGCTGTTTTTT.

This chain uses TRBV19 with TRBJ2-1; D possibly corresponds to TRBD2 (6 bases). Trimming cost V 5 bases and J 10 bases, with 12 bases left between them. The germline V gene encodes CDR1 LNHDA and CDR2 SQIVND (reference sequence). The CDR3 has 12 residues. CDR3 amino acids: CASSFLAVEQFF. In nucleotides, the CDR3 is TGTGCCAGTAGTTTTTTAGCGGTGGAGCAGTTCTTC.

In its sample, this clonotype was seen a few times. The chain combines TRBV7-6 with TRBJ2-3; 8 nucleotides agree with TRBD2. Germline CDR1 is SGHVS and CDR2 is FNYEAQ. This CDR3 contains 17 residues. The ends lost 0 bases at V and 1 base at J; junction bases unmatched: 6. Here the CDR3 reads CASSLAVRGAGTDTQYF. CDR3 nucleotides: TGTGCCAGCAGCTTAGCGGTGCGGGGGGCAGGCACAGATACGCAGTATTTT. The full variable domain, with the rest looked up from reference TRBV7-6 and TRBJ2-3, is GAGVSQSPRYKVTKRGQDVALRCDPISGHVSLYWYRQALGQGPEFLTYFNYEAQQDKSGLPNDRFSAERPEGSISTLTIQRTEQRDSAMYRCASSLAVRGAGTDTQYFGPGTRLTVL.

This clonotype was picked up a small number of times. The chain combines TRBV5-1 with TRBJ2-3; D might be TRBD1 or TRBD2, each matching 5 bases. V shed 0 bases and J shed 1 base, with 9 bases lying between them. Germline CDR1 reads SGHRS; CDR2 reads YFSETQ. This CDR3 is built from 15 residues. DNA for the CDR3: TGCGCCAGCAGCTTGGGAGGGGCCCGCACAGATACGCAGTATTTT. It codes for CASSLGGARTDTQYF.

The chain links TRBV25-1 to TRBJ2-5; no clear D. Trimming removed 3 bases at V and 5 bases at J, with 10 bases between. Germline V lookup: CDR1 MGHDK, CDR2 SYGVNS. CDR3 length: 13 amino acids. The CDR3 reads CASSDNPLETQYF. The CDR3 region has the DNA TGTGCCAGCAGTGATAACCCTCTTGAGACCCAGTACTTC.

V and J are TRBV7-9 and TRBJ2-5, with D possibly TRBD1 on 6 matching bases. With 6 bases removed from V and 0 bases from J, the gap between germline ends came to 14 bases. The germline CDR1 and CDR2 sequences are SEHNR and FQNEAQ (reference sequence). The CDR3 loop spans 15 amino acids. The CDR3 loop reads CASSYPRGYQETQYF. The CDR3 DNA reads TGTGCCAGCAGTTACCCCAGGGGCTACCAAGAGACCCAGTACTTC.

This clonotype was detected a few times. The chain employs TRBV19 and TRBJ1-1, with D possibly matching TRBD1 (5 bases). The V gene's germline CDR1 is LNHDA and CDR2 SQIVND (reference sequence). V lost 1 base and J lost 0, with 12 bases in between. There are 16 residues in the CDR3. CDR3 bases: TGTGCCAGTAGTATAGGCGGTCAGGGAGTGAACACTGAAGCTTTCTTT. Its translation is CASSIGGQGVNTEAFF.

The V gene is TRBV30, the J gene TRBJ2-5; TRBD2 is a possible D gene (5 bases). CDR3 length equals 13 residues. The germline V and J ends were trimmed by 5 bases and 5 bases, with 15 bases remaining between them. Germline CDR1 and CDR2: GTSNPN and SVGIG (reference sequence). The CDR3 spells CAWRPGKGETQYF. CDR3 bases: TGTGCCTGGCGCCCCGGGAAAGGGGAGACCCAGTACTTC.

This clonotype was observed a few times. The rearrangement joins TRBV6-1 to TRBJ1-5; D perhaps matches TRBD1 (5 bases). Trimming cost V 10 bases and J 0 bases, with 19 bases left between them. Germline CDR1 and CDR2: MNHNS and SASEGT. The CDR3 runs 16 residues. The CDR3 here is CATGGMGDGSNQPQHF. For the CDR3, the DNA is TGTGCCACCGGGGGAATGGGGGACGGTAGCAATCAGCCCCAGCATTTT.

The chain joins TRBV5-1 to TRBJ2-5; D not resolved. This CDR3 region has 14 residues. V shed 4 bases and J shed 0 bases, with 10 bases lying between them. Germline V gene sequence: CDR1 SGHRS, CDR2 YFSETQ. In nucleotides, the CDR3 is TGCGCCAGCAGCCCAATAGGGTACCAAGAGACCCAGTACTTC. Translated: CASSPIGYQETQYF.

The chain uses TRBV12-3 or TRBV12-4 and TRBJ1-1, with D uncertain. The CDR3 runs to 13 residues. V gave up 8 bases and J gave up 0 bases, with 10 bases separating them. The CDR3 reads CASGVAMNTEAFF. CDR3 nucleotide sequence: TGTGCCAGCGGGGTTGCTATGAACACTGAAGCTTTCTTT.

The rearrangement links TRBV7-9 to TRBJ1-1, with 10 bases identical to TRBD1. The CDR3 is 17 amino acids. Unmatched junction bases numbered 12, after V lost 5 bases and J lost 3 bases. Germline-derived CDR1 and CDR2 are SEHNR and FQNEAQ (reference sequence). CDR3 loop: CASSRQGAHNLDTEAFF. In DNA form, the CDR3 reads TGTGCCAGCAGCCGACAGGGGGCGCATAATTTGGACACTGAAGCTTTCTTT.

Only one count was recorded for this clonotype. J is TRBJ1-5 and V is TRBV28, with 10 bases that match TRBD1. The CDR3 covers 16 residues. Germline V gives CDR1 MDHEN, CDR2 SYDVKM. V lost 7 bases to trimming and J lost 9 bases; unmatched junction nucleotides: 15. CDR3 amino acids: CASTDRGLGDFRPQHF. The CDR3, as DNA: TGTGCCAGCACAGACAGGGGGCTTGGAGATTTCCGGCCCCAGCATTTT.

This sequence joins TRBV2 and TRBJ2-7; 9 bases map to TRBD1. V dropped 10 bases and J dropped 1; count of bases not matched to a gene: 5. In germline, CDR1 is SNHLY, CDR2 FYNNEI. The CDR3 contains 13 residues. CDR3 coding DNA: TGTGCCACCGGGACAGGGAATTCCTACGAGCAGTACTTC. Encoded protein: CATGTGNSYEQYF.

The chain uses TRBV24-1 and TRBJ1-2, with D possibly TRBD1 on 6 matching bases. The CDR3 loop spans 16 amino acids. V lost 4 bases, J lost 7 bases, and 21 bases lay in between. Germline values: CDR1 KGHDR, CDR2 SFDVKD. The CDR3 nucleotides read TGTGCCACCAGTGACCGCTTCGACAGGTTTGGCAGTGGCTACACCTTC. Translation: CATSDRFDRFGSGYTF.

The chain combines TRBV5-6 with TRBJ2-7, with D tentatively TRBD2 (5 bases). CDR3 size: 14 residues. Germline-derived CDR1 and CDR2 are SGHDT and YYEEEE. The V gene lost 0 bases and the J gene lost 9 bases, with 16 bases spanning the gap. This chain's CDR3 is CASSLEASIGRQYF. The CDR3 DNA sequence: TGTGCCAGCAGCTTGGAGGCCTCAATAGGGAGGCAGTACTTC.

J is TRBJ2-5 and V is TRBV5-1; TRBD1 matches at 9 bases. Germline trimming cut 7 bases from V and 1 base from J; bases unmatched to any gene: 23. The CDR3 is 20 residues long. CDR1 SGHRS and CDR2 YFSETQ come from the germline V gene. The CDR3 bases are TGCGCCAGCCGTAGAGGGGACCGGGACAGGGTCCCCGTGGCCCAAGAGACCCAGTACTTC. Encoded protein: CASRRGDRDRVPVAQETQYF.

V usage is TRBV21-1 and J usage is TRBJ2-2; the D call in the table, TRBD1, was not verified against the DNA. TRBV21-1 constitutes a pseudogene. This CDR3 has 16 residues. The CDR3 coding sequence is TGTGCCAGCAGCACCCCCGGGACGGATACGACCGGGGAGCTGTTTTTT. Its protein is CASSTPGTDTTGELFF.